The rows below give T cell receptor beta chains drawn from one sample of a study of CD8+ T cells in alopecia areata. Clones were read by immunoSEQ multiplex PCR, and TCRdb kept only the in-frame ones, dropping some. Of some 180,000 clones in the sample, around 49% were seen once. The sequencing used CD8+ T cells sorted from blood, collected around week 53, from a patient treated with tofacitinib. The source is a human donor with alopecia areata. Each CDR3 is given without its conserved first and last residue.

j_call,v_call,cdr3_length,cdr3_aa
TRBJ1-2,TRBV7-2,10,ASTNRLYGYT
TRBJ1-1,TRBV30,10,AWVEGLAEAF
TRBJ2-5,TRBV13,14,ASSFGLAGLQETQY
TRBJ1-3,TRBV2,10,ASSERYNTIY
TRBJ1-5,TRBV5-1,11,ASSEARGTSQH
TRBJ2-4,TRBV11-2,14,ASSLGWGLVSNIQY
TRBJ1-1,TRBV2,11,ASSEARQSEAF
TRBJ1-1,TRBV29-1,11,SVKKGENTEAF
TRBJ2-1,TRBV29-1,8,SGRYNEQF
TRBJ2-7,TRBV30,13,AWSVGIRFGDEQY
TRBJ1-5,TRBV19,14,ASSMRRQGQNQPQH
TRBJ2-7,TRBV7-9,11,ATSWGTSYEQY
TRBJ1-2,TRBV4-1,10,ASSPGSGGYT
TRBJ2-7,TRBV10-3,13,AIGGSGTAIYEQY
TRBJ2-6,TRBV29-1,12,SVDESFGANVLT
TRBJ2-7,TRBV5-6,12,ASSSLERHYEQY
TRBJ1-5,TRBV6-1,12,ASSLGGGNQPQH
TRBJ2-5,TRBV5-6,13,ASSLQQAPKETQY
TRBJ2-2,TRBV5-1,13,ASSTGQTNTGELF
TRBJ2-7,TRBV6-5,12,ASSYSSSSYEQY
TRBJ2-2,TRBV27,12,ASSQWRHTGELF
TRBJ2-5,TRBV11-2,13,ASSLDQGAGETQY
TRBJ1-6,TRBV30,13,AWSVSAGWRSPLH
TRBJ2-3,TRBV29-1,14,SVEDPRDRAMDTQY
TRBJ2-5,TRBV29-1,8,SVVAGTQY
TRBJ1-2,TRBV27,16,ASSLSAGDSPPNYGYT
TRBJ2-3,TRBV19,13,ASKRWGGTRDTQY
TRBJ1-1,TRBV2,11,ASSRDRGHEAF
TRBJ1-2,TRBV4-1,12,ASSTDRGGYGYT